The 7 T cell receptor beta chains below all came from one sample that was sequenced in a study of T-cell memory formation after mild COVID-19. Each CDR3 protein is one row after TCRdb ran MiXCR on the 5' RACE reads. The sample records 250,000 or so distinct CDR3 sequences, roughly 10% being singletons. The specimen sequenced was PBMCs or a T cell subset sorted from them (not recorded which). The receptors originated from a man between 18 and 29 years old who had mild COVID-19 (a few samples of this study predate the infection). Cell type and time point are not known.

This clonotype has more than one count but fewer than ten. The CDR3, as DNA: TGTGCCAGCAGTTTGACCTCGGGGAACGTCCTGACTTTC. Translation: CASSLTSGNVLTF. V is TRBV12-3 or TRBV12-4 and J is TRBJ2-6, with D possibly being TRBD2 (5 bases). The CDR3 loop spans 13 amino acids. V was clipped by 3 bases and J by 10 bases, with 10 bases between them.

The V gene is TRBV7-2, the J gene TRBJ1-1; possible D gene TRBD1, 6 bases. V lost 5 bases and J 4 bases, leaving 14 bases between the germline ends. This CDR3 is 14 amino acids long. Germline V lookup: CDR1 SGHTA, CDR2 FQGNSA. The CDR3 DNA sequence: TGTGCCAGCAGCAGTCAGGGGCTTGCCACTGAAGCTTTCTTT. Protein: CASSSQGLATEAFF. Looking up the rest from reference TRBV7-2 and TRBJ1-1 gives the full variable domain: GAGVSQSPSNKVTEKGKDVELRCDPISGHTALYWYRQSLGQGLEFLIYFQGNSAPDKSGLPSDRFSAERTGGSVSTLTIQRTQQEDSAVYLCASSSQGLATEAFFGQGTRLTVV.

This clonotype was picked up a small number of times. The chain has TRBV12-3 or TRBV12-4 and TRBJ1-4; D call uncertain. The CDR3 loop spans 16 amino acids. Trimming cost V 5 bases and J 3 bases, with 16 bases left between them. This chain's CDR3 is CASSPLRQAPNEKLFF. The CDR3 DNA follows: TGTGCCAGCAGTCCCCTCCGGCAGGCTCCTAATGAAAAACTGTTTTTT.

Ten or more counts support this clonotype. The rearrangement uses TRBV6-2 or TRBV6-3 and TRBJ2-1; a possible D gene is TRBD2 (5 bases). Germline lookup yields CDR1 MNHEY and CDR2 SVGEGT. V shed 4 bases and J shed 5 bases, with 15 bases lying between them. CDR3 size: 15 residues. The CDR3: CASSSLVGGHNEQFF. As DNA, the CDR3 is TGTGCCAGCAGTTCCCTTGTAGGAGGTCACAATGAGCAGTTCTTC.

V gene TRBV12-3 or TRBV12-4 combines with J gene TRBJ1-4; the match to TRBD1 covers 7 bases. The J segment lost 4 bases and the V segment lost 5 bases, leaving 4 bases of the junction unmatched. The CDR3 length is 14 residues. CDR3: CASSGDSINEKLFF. The CDR3 nucleotides read TGTGCCAGCAGTGGGGACAGCATTAATGAAAAACTGTTTTTT.

This clonotype was observed a few times. The V call is TRBV20-1, the J call TRBJ2-3; D may be TRBD2 (5 bases). The V end was cut by 0 bases, the J end by 2 bases, with 9 bases between. Germline V gene lookup returns CDR1 DFQATT and CDR2 SNEGSKA (reference sequence). This CDR3 comprises 14 residues. The DNA for the CDR3 is TGCAGTGCTAGAGACCGGACTGCCACAGATACGCAGTATTTT. Protein sequence: CSARDRTATDTQYF.

This clonotype came up many times. The chain uses TRBV9 and TRBJ2-3, with 9 nucleotides matching TRBD1. J lost 0 bases, V lost 7 bases, and 3 bases had no gene match. The CDR3 length is 14 residues. The germline CDR1 and CDR2 sequences are SGDLS and YYNGEE. The CDR3 sequence is CASGTGTSTDTQYF. In nucleotides, the CDR3 is TGTGCCAGCGGGACAGGGACTAGCACAGATACGCAGTATTTT.